A selection of T cell receptor beta chains follows, all from one sample in a study of vaccination and CD4 T cells after COVID-19. TCRdb reprocessed the PCR reads via MiXCR and lists one record per CDR3 protein. The data contain about 20,000 distinct CDR3 sequences, 60% of them singletons. Their target antigens are unknown. Material: CD4+ T cells from blood, cultured in vitro, obtained after SARS-CoV-2 vaccination. These receptor sequences come from a human donor who had recovered from COVID-19. Each CDR3 is given with its conserved first and last residue. Each record gives: V gene, D gene, J gene, clone size, CDR3 DNA, CDR3 protein. The D gene is left open where the match is weak. Some rows mark clone size as missing; the rest say once, few, many or name a class of expanded clone.

>TRBV28|-|TRBJ1-2|-
TGTGCCAGCATGGGGGCCATTAACTATGGCTACACCTTC
CASMGAINYGYTF
>TRBV19|-|TRBJ1-1|-
TGTGCCAGTAGTATAGATGCCCAGATGAACACTGAAGCTTTCTTT
CASSIDAQMNTEAFF
>TRBV6-1|-|TRBJ1-5|few
TGTGCCAGCAGTGCGGGGCCATATCAGCCCCAGCATTTT
CASSAGPYQPQHF
>TRBV20-1|-|TRBJ1-1|-
TGCAGTGCTCCGGCCAGAGACGTTATGAACACTGAAGCTTTCTTT
CSAPARDVMNTEAFF
>TRBV27|TRBD2|TRBJ2-3|-
TGTGCCAGCAGTTTATACGGGACTAGCGGGAGCACAGATACGCAGTATTTT
CASSLYGTSGSTDTQYF
>TRBV24-1|TRBD1|TRBJ1-1|-
TGTGCCACCAGTGACTACTCAGGGGGCAGGACTGAAGCTTTCTTT
CATSDYSGGRTEAFF
>TRBV20-1|-|TRBJ1-5|-
TGCAGTGCTAGAGGAGTTGACAGTGGCAATCAGCCCCAGCATTTT
CSARGVDSGNQPQHF
>TRBV6-2/TRBV6-3|-|TRBJ1-2|few
TGTGCCAGCAGTTACCTTCGTGCGGGGGGTTATGGCTACACCTTC
CASSYLRAGGYGYTF
>TRBV24-1|-|TRBJ1-2|few
TGTGCCACCACGGAAGGGTCCTATGGCTACACCTTC
CATTEGSYGYTF
>TRBV11-2|-|TRBJ2-7|-
TGTGCCAGCAGCGAATACCACGAGCAGTACTTC
CASSEYHEQYF
>TRBV20-1|TRBD1|TRBJ1-1|-
TGCAGTGCTTCCGGAACAGGGGCCGTAACTGAAGCTTTCTTT
CSASGTGAVTEAFF
>TRBV10-1|TRBD1|TRBJ1-2|few
TGCGCCAGCAGTAAGACAGGGGGCTCGGGCTACACCTTC
CASSKTGGSGYTF
>TRBV19|-|TRBJ1-2|-
TGTGCCAGTAGGGACGGAGACTATGGCTACACCTTC
CASRDGDYGYTF
>TRBV20-1|TRBD2|TRBJ2-7|-
TGCAGTGCTAGAAAAGCGGGAGGAAACTACGAGCAGTACTTC
CSARKAGGNYEQYF
>TRBV6-1|TRBD1|TRBJ1-2|-
TGTGCCAGCAGGGGACAGCCGAACTATGGCTACACCTTC
CASRGQPNYGYTF
>TRBV19|-|TRBJ2-5|once
TGTGCCAGTAGTATTAACATCTGGGAGACCCAGTACTTC
CASSINIWETQYF
>TRBV19|TRBD1|TRBJ1-1|-
TGTGCCAGCGGGACAGGGTTGAACACTGAAGCTTTCTTT
CASGTGLNTEAFF
>TRBV6-1|-|TRBJ2-7|few
TGTGCCAGCATGGGCGGGTACGAGCAGTACTTC
CASMGGYEQYF
>TRBV2|-|TRBJ1-6|few
TGTGCCAGCAGTGAGCTCAAGGGGTCTGACTCACTCCTCCACTTT
CASSELKGSDSLLHF
>TRBV9|TRBD2|TRBJ2-7|-
TGTGCCAGCAGCGTCGGACTAGCGGGAGCGTGGGAGCAGTACTTC
CASSVGLAGAWEQYF
>TRBV27|-|TRBJ1-2|-
TGTGCCAGCAGCTTTCGGGACTCCTATGGCTACACCTTC
CASSFRDSYGYTF
>TRBV9|-|TRBJ2-5|-
TGTGCCAGCAGCCAACATAGCTGGGCCCAGCAAGAGACCCAGTACTTC
CASSQHSWAQQETQYF
>TRBV27|-|TRBJ1-6|-
TGTGCCAGCAGTTTCGAGGGGGATAATTCACCCCTCCACTTT
CASSFEGDNSPLHF
>TRBV20-1|-|TRBJ1-1|-
TGCAGTGCTGTTGGGTCCGGTTGGGGGGCGCACACTGAAGCTTTCTTT
CSAVGSGWGAHTEAFF
>TRBV2|-|TRBJ1-4|-
TGTGCCAGCAGTGAGTTCCCTGCGGGGAGGAATGAAAAACTGTTTTTT
CASSEFPAGRNEKLFF
>TRBV5-1|-|TRBJ1-5|-
TGCGCCAGCAGATACCCGTGGCGCCACCTTAGCAATCAGCCCCAGCATTTT
CASRYPWRHLSNQPQHF
>TRBV2|-|TRBJ2-7|-
TGTGCCAGCAGAATCTCGGGGGATCTGAGCGAGCAGTACTTC
CASRISGDLSEQYF
>TRBV20-1|TRBD2|TRBJ2-5|few
TGCAGTGCTAGAGCGGGACTAGCGGGAGTACAAGAGACCCAGTACTTC
CSARAGLAGVQETQYF
>TRBV6-1|TRBD2|TRBJ2-5|-
TGTGCCAGCAGTGAAGGCGGGGGGGCCCAAGAGACCCAGTACTTC
CASSEGGGAQETQYF
>TRBV7-2|-|TRBJ1-6|-
TGTGCCAGCAGCAAGAGCTCCTATAATTCACCCCTCCACTTT
CASSKSSYNSPLHF
>TRBV7-2|-|TRBJ1-6|few
TGTGCCAGCAGCTTTGAACAGAAGAATTCACCCCTCCACTTT
CASSFEQKNSPLHF
>TRBV5-4|-|TRBJ1-6|-
TGTGCCAGCAGCTTGGATAGGAACACCCTCCACTTT
CASSLDRNTLHF
>TRBV29-1|-|TRBJ1-1|-
TGCAGCGCTCAGAACACTGAAGCTTTCTTT
CSAQNTEAFF
>TRBV28|-|TRBJ2-7|once
TGTGCCAGCGAGAACACTTACGAGCAGTACTTC
CASENTYEQYF
>TRBV11-2|TRBD1|TRBJ1-3|-
TGTGCCAGCAGCTCGTGGACAGGGGACTCTGGAAACACCATATATTTT
CASSSWTGDSGNTIYF
>TRBV24-1|TRBD2|TRBJ2-5|-
TGTGCCACCAGTGGCGGGACTAGCGGGAGGGAGACCCAGTACTTC
CATSGGTSGRETQYF
>TRBV6-1|-|TRBJ2-3|-
TGTGCCAGCAGTGAAGGGACTCTACTCACAGATACGCAGTATTTT
CASSEGTLLTDTQYF
>TRBV20-1|TRBD1|TRBJ1-6|medium-sized
TGCAGTGCACGACAGGGGTTTAATTCACCCCTCCACTTT
CSARQGFNSPLHF
>TRBV7-2|-|TRBJ2-7|-
TGTGCCAGCAGCGTAGGGATCTACGAGCAGTACTTC
CASSVGIYEQYF
>TRBV7-2|TRBD2|TRBJ2-5|-
TGTGCCAGCAGCTTGGCGGGGGGGAGGGGCCAAGAGACCCAGTACTTC
CASSLAGGRGQETQYF
>TRBV28|TRBD1|TRBJ1-2|-
TGTGCCAGCAGCGGCAGGGGGCTCTATGGCTACACCTTC
CASSGRGLYGYTF
>TRBV9|TRBD1|TRBJ1-1|-
TGTGCCAGCAGTCGACAGGGGGGAGGAACTGAAGCTTTCTTT
CASSRQGGGTEAFF
>TRBV6-5|-|TRBJ1-1|-
TGTGCCAGCAGTTCGGACGGGCTTAACACTGAAGCTTTCTTT
CASSSDGLNTEAFF
>TRBV7-9|-|TRBJ2-7|-
TGTGCCAGCAGCTTAATGTCGTTCGGTCATTCCTACGAGCAGTACTTC
CASSLMSFGHSYEQYF
>TRBV19|TRBD2|TRBJ2-5|-
TGTGCCAGTAGTAGAATACCTAGCGGGGGGATGGAGACCCAGTACTTC
CASSRIPSGGMETQYF
>TRBV2|TRBD1|TRBJ1-2|-
TGTGCCAGCAGTGCGACAGGGAACTATGGCTACACCTTC
CASSATGNYGYTF